Following are 24 T cell receptor beta chains from one sample sequenced in a study of human T cells and chemical hapten exposure. As for time point: patch test 1, 2 weeks after DPC sensitization. Treatment meaning: therapeutic diphenylcyclopropenone sensitization with weekly scalp DPC. TCRdb itself ran the RACE reads through MiXCR, one entry per CDR3 protein. The top ten hold 8.9% of the sample, which has approximately 74,000 distinct CDR3 sequences, around a third seen once. This specimen was whole blood, taken in connection with sensitization to the hapten diphenylcyclopropenone (DPC). These receptors originate from a man aged 35-49 years with alopecia areata. Some clones in this sample may be carry-over from other donors' samples.

The V gene is TRBV12-3 or TRBV12-4, the J gene TRBJ2-7, with D uncertain. The CDR3 runs to 14 residues. The germline V and J ends were trimmed by 2 bases and 7 bases, with 15 bases remaining between them. In DNA form, the CDR3 reads TGTGCCAGCAGTTTAAACGTAAAATCTGGAGAGCAGTACTTC. This translates into CASSLNVKSGEQYF.

This chain joins TRBV29-1 and TRBJ1-2; possibly TRBD1 for D (5 bases). This CDR3 is built from 11 residues. Germline V lookup: CDR1 SQVTM, CDR2 ANQGSEA. Trimming pared 6 bases from V and 6 bases from J, leaving 11 bases between. CDR3 region: CSVREGNGYTF. DNA of the CDR3: TGCAGCGTCAGGGAGGGTAATGGCTACACCTTC.

The chain combines TRBV4-1 with TRBJ2-7; D is uncertain. The CDR3 runs to 15 residues. CDR1 and CDR2 from the germline V gene are MGHRA and YSYEKL. V lost 6 bases to trimming and J lost 1 base, with 16 bases between them. The CDR3 reads CASRRSLDGSYEQYF. Here the CDR3 DNA reads TGCGCCAGCAGGCGGTCCTTGGACGGATCCTACGAGCAGTACTTC.

This clonotype was detected a few times. This sequence joins TRBV5-1 and TRBJ1-2; 8 nucleotides line up with TRBD1. The CDR3 is made up of 17 amino acids. V trimming: 3 bases; J trimming: 3 bases; junction bases outside the gene matches: 13. Germline CDR1 reads SGHRS; CDR2 reads YFSETQ. The CDR3 spells CASSSWGRGREDYGYTF. The CDR3 DNA is TGCGCCAGCAGCTCCTGGGGCAGGGGGCGAGAGGACTATGGCTACACCTTC.

J is TRBJ2-7 and V is TRBV7-9, with 11 bases aligning to TRBD1. The length of the CDR3 is 14 residues. V lost 5 bases and J lost 5; bases outside the gene matches: 5. The germline V gene encodes CDR1 SEHNR and CDR2 FQNEAQ (reference sequence). The CDR3 region has the DNA TGTGCCAGCAGCGGAGGACAGGGGGCGGACGAGCAGTACTTC. This codes for CASSGGQGADEQYF.

The chain links TRBV10-3 to TRBJ1-6; D is undetermined. Trimming took off 6 bases at V and 5 bases at J, with 8 bases between the two ends. The CDR3 has 13 residues. Germline loops: CDR1 ENHRY, CDR2 SYGVKD. CDR3 DNA sequence: TGTGCCATCAGCGACGCCGATAATTCACCCCTCCACTTT. Translating gives CAISDADNSPLHF.

The CDR3 DNA reads TGTGCCAGCAGTTACGGGCGGCTAGCGGGAGTAGATGAGCAGTTCTTC. As protein: CASSYGRLAGVDEQFF. The chain recombines TRBV6-5 with TRBJ2-1; 10 bases are a match to TRBD2. Germline lookup yields CDR1 MNHEY and CDR2 SVGAGI. The CDR3 consists of 16 residues. V shed 2 bases and J 8 bases; nucleotides not matched to a gene: 9.

This clonotype came up a few times. The chain couples TRBV28 to TRBJ1-5; no firm D call. Trimming pared 5 bases from V and 3 bases from J, leaving 17 bases between. The CDR3 is 16 amino acids. The germline CDR1 and CDR2 sequences are MDHEN and SYDVKM. CDR3 region: CASSVPKIVFNQPQHF. The CDR3 DNA sequence: TGTGCCAGCAGTGTTCCGAAAATCGTCTTCAATCAGCCCCAGCATTTT.

This clonotype came up a few times. The chain is built from TRBV7-6 and TRBJ1-6; 7 nucleotides agree with TRBD1. Germline CDR1 is SGHVS and CDR2 is FNYEAQ. The junction had 3 bases not matched to a gene; V was cut back by 5 bases and J by 5 bases. The CDR3 extends over 14 amino acids. CDR3 in amino acids: CASSHGTDNSPLHF. For the CDR3, the DNA is TGTGCCAGCAGCCACGGGACAGATAATTCACCCCTCCACTTT.

V and J are TRBV20-1 and TRBJ2-3, with 8 bases that match TRBD2. Germline V gene sequence: CDR1 DFQATT, CDR2 SNEGSKA (reference sequence). CDR3 size: 14 residues. In DNA, the CDR3 is TGCAGCGCAATGGCGGGAGGACGCACAGATACGCAGTATTTT. Translated, it gives CSAMAGGRTDTQYF.

The rearrangement uses TRBV27 and TRBJ2-3; 13 bases are a match to TRBD2. The CDR3 consists of 16 residues. V shed 3 bases, J shed 1 base, and the junction held 1 base outside the gene matches. CDR1 is MNHEY and CDR2 is SMNVEV in the germline V gene (reference sequence). The CDR3 sequence: CASSFGLAGGTDTQYF. The CDR3 bases are TGTGCCAGCAGTTTCGGACTAGCGGGAGGCACAGATACGCAGTATTTT.

This chain joins TRBV3-1 and TRBJ1-2; 10 bases are a match to TRBD1. CDR1 LGHDT and CDR2 YNNKEL come from the germline V gene (reference sequence). The CDR3 extends over 17 amino acids. Trimming removed 1 base from V and 0 bases from J; junction bases left unmatched: 5. CDR3 amino acids: CASSQVGQGTSNYGYTF. CDR3 DNA sequence: TGTGCCAGCAGCCAAGTGGGACAGGGGACTTCTAACTATGGCTACACCTTC.

The gene calls are TRBV20-1 and TRBJ2-7; D ambiguous. V lost 3 bases, J lost 4 bases, and 13 bases lay in between. Per germline, CDR1 DFQATT and CDR2 SNEGSKA (reference sequence). CDR3 length: 13 residues. CDR3 DNA: TGCAGTGCTAGGCGAGAATTGGGGTACGAGCAGTACTTC. It encodes CSARRELGYEQYF.

The rearrangement links TRBV20-1 to TRBJ2-4; 9 bases match TRBD2. The V and J ends lost 6 bases and 1 base, in that order; junction bases with no gene match: 7. Germline V gene lookup returns CDR1 DFQATT and CDR2 SNEGSKA (reference sequence). There are 15 residues in the CDR3. The CDR3 bases are TGCAGTGCGGGGCGGGGGGGTAGTGCCAAAAACATTCAGTACTTC. Translation gives CSAGRGGSAKNIQYF.

The CDR3, as DNA: TGTGCCAGCAGCCTCGATGGACAAATCTCTGGGGCCAACGTCCTGACTTTC. Translation: CASSLDGQISGANVLTF. V usage is TRBV7-9 and J usage is TRBJ2-6; D perhaps matches TRBD1 (5 bases). Per germline, CDR1 SEHNR and CDR2 FQNEAQ (reference sequence). V lost 5 bases and J lost 0, with 14 bases in between. This CDR3 has 17 amino acids.

The chain is built from TRBV15 and TRBJ1-3; the D gene is possibly TRBD1 (5 bases). Germline values: CDR1 LNHNV, CDR2 YYDKDF (reference sequence). This CDR3 has 15 amino acids. Trimming cost V 4 bases and J 1 base, with 11 bases left between them. As DNA, the CDR3 is TGTGCCACCAGCACCCCGGGGGGATCTGGAAACACCATATATTTT. It is translated as CATSTPGGSGNTIYF.

The chain employs TRBV5-1 and TRBJ1-2; 7 positions agree with TRBD1. This CDR3 spans 17 amino acids. Germline trimming cut 2 bases from V and 2 bases from J; bases unmatched to any gene: 12. Germline loops: CDR1 SGHRS, CDR2 YFSETQ. CDR3 DNA: TGCGCCAGCAGCTTCACCGGGACAGAACCTAGAAACTATGGCTACACCTTC. This translates into CASSFTGTEPRNYGYTF.

The genes are TRBV30 and TRBJ2-3; a weak D match, TRBD1 (6 bases). The germline V gene has CDR1 GTSNPN and CDR2 SVGIG (reference sequence). This CDR3 contains 14 residues. The germline V and J ends were trimmed by 6 bases and 0 bases, with 13 bases remaining between them. The CDR3 protein is CACEQGFSTDTQYF. CDR3 DNA sequence: TGTGCCTGCGAACAGGGCTTTAGCACAGATACGCAGTATTTT. Filled out from reference TRBV30 and TRBJ2-3, the complete variable domain reads SQTIHQWPATLVQPVGSPLSLECTVEGTSNPNLYWYRQAAGRGLQLLFYSVGIGQISSEVPQNLSASRPQDRQFILSSKKLLLSDSGFYLCACEQGFSTDTQYFGPGTRLTVL.

V is TRBV27 and J is TRBJ1-1, with D tentatively TRBD1 (6 bases). V dropped 3 bases and J dropped 5 bases, with 10 bases sitting between them. The CDR3 extends over 13 amino acids. CDR1 is MNHEY and CDR2 is SMNVEV in the germline V gene (reference sequence). The CDR3: CASSFYRETEAFF. Here the CDR3 DNA reads TGTGCCAGCAGTTTCTACAGGGAAACTGAAGCTTTCTTT.

The V gene is TRBV5-4, the J gene TRBJ1-1; D gene uncertain. This CDR3 has 13 amino acids. V was shortened by 2 bases and J by 5 bases, with 10 bases between the two germline ends. CDR1 is SGHNT and CDR2 is YYREEE in the germline V gene (reference sequence). CDR3 residues: CASSFSGRTEAFF. The CDR3 nucleotides are TGTGCCAGCAGCTTTTCCGGGAGGACTGAAGCTTTCTTT.

CDR3 residues: CASEAGGQGTQYF. In nucleotides, the CDR3 is TGCGCGAGCGAGGCGGGAGGGCAGGGCACGCAGTATTTT. This chain uses TRBV10-2 with TRBJ2-3, with 9 bases lining up with TRBD2. The germline V gene has CDR1 WSHSY and CDR2 SAAADI. The CDR3 contains 13 residues.

V gene TRBV19 combines with J gene TRBJ2-2; no firm D call. CDR1 and CDR2 (germline): LNHDA, SQIVND (reference sequence). V was pared by 8 bases and J by 6 bases, with 13 bases between. The CDR3 loop spans 13 amino acids. The CDR3 loop reads CASSTSGAGELFF. The CDR3 nucleotides read TGTGCCAGTTCGACATCCGGAGCCGGGGAGCTGTTTTTT.

This clonotype was found a few times. This sequence joins TRBV27 and TRBJ2-5; D is undetermined. The CDR3 has 14 residues. V lost 5 bases to trimming and J lost 2 bases, with 12 bases between them. Germline CDR1 and CDR2: MNHEY and SMNVEV (reference sequence). The CDR3 is CASSVLSGQETQYF. DNA of the CDR3: TGTGCCAGCAGTGTCCTAAGTGGTCAAGAGACCCAGTACTTC.

The chain combines TRBV7-3 with TRBJ2-1; 12 positions match TRBD2. This CDR3 spans 15 amino acids. The germline V gene encodes CDR1 SGHTA and CDR2 FQGTGA. Trimming at V came to 5 bases and at J to 7 bases, leaving 6 bases not matched to a gene. CDR3 amino acids: CASSLLAGGPNEQFF. CDR3 in DNA: TGTGCCAGCAGCCTCCTAGCGGGAGGGCCGAATGAGCAGTTCTTC.